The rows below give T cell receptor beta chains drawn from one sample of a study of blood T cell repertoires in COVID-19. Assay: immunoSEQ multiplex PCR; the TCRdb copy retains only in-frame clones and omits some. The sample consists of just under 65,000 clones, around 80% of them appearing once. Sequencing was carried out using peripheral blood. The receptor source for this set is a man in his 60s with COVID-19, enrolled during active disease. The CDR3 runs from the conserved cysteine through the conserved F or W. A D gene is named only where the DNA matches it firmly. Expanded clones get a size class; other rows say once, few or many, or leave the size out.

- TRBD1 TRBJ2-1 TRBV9 TGTGCCAGCAGCGTAGCCCCTGGGACAGGGTCGTTGGTAGGTGAGCAGTTCTTC CASSVAPGTGSLVGEQFF
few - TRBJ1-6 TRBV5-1 TGCGCCAGCAGGGACATCCCCCAGCTTAATTCACCCCTCCACTTT CASRDIPQLNSPLHF
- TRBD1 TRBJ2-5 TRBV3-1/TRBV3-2 TGTGCCAGCAGTCGACAGGGGGCGTTCGGGGAGACCCAGTACTTC CASSRQGAFGETQYF
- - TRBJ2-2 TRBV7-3 TGTGCCAGCAGCCCGCCCGCACATTCCGGGGAGCTGTTTTTT CASSPPAHSGELFF
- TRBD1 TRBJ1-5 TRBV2 TGTGCCAGCATGAGGGGGCAGGCTCAGCCCCAGCATTTT CASMRGQAQPQHF
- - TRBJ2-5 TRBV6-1 TGTGCCAGCAGTGAAGACAGGGTAAAAGAGACCCAGTACTTC CASSEDRVKETQYF
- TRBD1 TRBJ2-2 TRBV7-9 TGTGCCAGCAGGCACGGAACGACAGGGGCCGGGGAGCTGTTTTTT CASRHGTTGAGELFF
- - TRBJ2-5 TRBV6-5 TGTGCCAGCAGCCCAGGGCCCCAAGAGACCCAGTACTTC CASSPGPQETQYF
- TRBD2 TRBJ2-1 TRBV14 TGTGCCAGCAGCCCTCTAGCGGGAGTGGACAATGAGCAGTTCTTC CASSPLAGVDNEQFF
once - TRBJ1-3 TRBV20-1 TGCAGTGCTAGTGCCGGAGGCTCTGGAAACACCATATATTTT CSASAGGSGNTIYF
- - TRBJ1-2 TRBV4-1 TGCGCCAGCAGCTACAGGGAAGGCTACACCTTC CASSYREGYTF
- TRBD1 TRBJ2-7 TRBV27 TGTGCCAGCAGTTTATCCGGGACAGGGGGCGAGCAGTACTTC CASSLSGTGGEQYF
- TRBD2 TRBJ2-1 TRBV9 TGTGCCAGCAGCTCTCAAGCGGGAGTGGGGAATGAGCAGTTCTTC CASSSQAGVGNEQFF
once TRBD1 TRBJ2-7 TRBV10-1 TGCGCCAGCAGCGCCGTCGCAACAGGGGGTGTATACGAGCAGTACTTC CASSAVATGGVYEQYF
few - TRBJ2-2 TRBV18 TGTGCCAGCTCATCCCAACTGGGGGGCACCGGGGAGCTGTTTTTT CASSSQLGGTGELFF
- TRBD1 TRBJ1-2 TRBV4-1 TGCGCCAGCAGCCATCAAACAGGGGGGAACTATGGCTACACCTTC CASSHQTGGNYGYTF
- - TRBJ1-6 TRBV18 TGTGCCAGCTCACCAAGTGGACAGCAATATTCACCCCTCCACTTT CASSPSGQQYSPLHF
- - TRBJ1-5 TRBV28 TGTGCCAGCAGTTTATTCGGCAGGGCCCAGCCCCAGCATTTT CASSLFGRAQPQHF
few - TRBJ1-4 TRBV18 TGTGCCAGCTCCCCCACTCAAGAGGAAAAACTGTTTTTT CASSPTQEEKLFF
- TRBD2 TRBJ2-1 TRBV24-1 TGTGCCACCAGTGGGCAAGGAGCGGGAGCGCTTAGCTCCTACAATGAGCAGTTCTTC CATSGQGAGALSSYNEQFF
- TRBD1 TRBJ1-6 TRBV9 TGTGCCAGCAGCGAACAGGGGTCACCCCTCCACTTT CASSEQGSPLHF
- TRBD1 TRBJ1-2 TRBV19 TGTGCCAGTAGTCCAATTGACAGGGGCAGTGGGGGCTACACCTTC CASSPIDRGSGGYTF
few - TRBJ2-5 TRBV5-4 TGTGCCAGCAGCTTCGAAGAGACCCAGTACTTC CASSFEETQYF
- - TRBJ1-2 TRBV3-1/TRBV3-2 TGTGCCAGCAGCCAAGAGACTTTAAGCTATGGCTACACCTTC CASSQETLSYGYTF
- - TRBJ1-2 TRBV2 TGTGCCAGCAGTGTAGTGGCAGGTGGAGGCTACACCTTC CASSVVAGGGYTF
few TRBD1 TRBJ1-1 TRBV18 TGTGCCAGCTCCCTAAAAACAGGGGACACTGAAGCTTTCTTT CASSLKTGDTEAFF
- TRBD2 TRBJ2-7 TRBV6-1 TGTGCCAGCAGTGAATGGGGCGGGGGGAACTACGAGCAGTACTTC CASSEWGGGNYEQYF
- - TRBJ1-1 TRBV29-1 TGCAGCGTTGACAGGGGACCCTGGAACACTGAAGCTTTCTTT CSVDRGPWNTEAFF
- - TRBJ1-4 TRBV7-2 TGTGCCAGCAGCTTTGGTTTGGCGCCAGGGGTAAAACTGTTTTTT CASSFGLAPGVKLFF
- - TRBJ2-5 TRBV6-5 TGTGCCAGCAGTTCGGGGCGGGGCGTGGGAGAGACCCAGTACTTC CASSSGRGVGETQYF
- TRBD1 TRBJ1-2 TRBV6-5 TGTGCCAGCAGTTCCAGGGGGAATCTCTATGGCTACACCTTC CASSSRGNLYGYTF
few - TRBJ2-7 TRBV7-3 TGTGCCAGCAGTCCTGCCGCGGACACCCCTCTGTACTTC CASSPAADTPLYF
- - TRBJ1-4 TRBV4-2 TGTGCCAGCAGCCAAGAGCCTACAGGGTTTAGAGGGGAAAAACTGTTTTTT CASSQEPTGFRGEKLFF
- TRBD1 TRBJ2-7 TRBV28 TGTGCCACCAACGCCCAGACAGGGCTCGAGCAGTACTTC CATNAQTGLEQYF
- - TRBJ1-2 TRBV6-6 TGTGCCAGCAGTACGCAGGGTAACTATGGCTACACCTTC CASSTQGNYGYTF
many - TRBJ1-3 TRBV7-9 TGTGCCAGCAGCTGGGAAAAGGGAGCTGCTGGAAACACCATATATTTT CASSWEKGAAGNTIYF
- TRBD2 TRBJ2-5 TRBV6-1 TGTGCCAGCAGTGAGGTCTCCGGGACTAGCGTAGAGACCCAGTACTTC CASSEVSGTSVETQYF
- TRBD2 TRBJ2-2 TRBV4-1 TGCGCCAGCAGCCAAAAAGCGGGAGGCACCGGGGAGCTGTTTTTT CASSQKAGGTGELFF
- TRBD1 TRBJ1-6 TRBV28 TGTGCCAGCACCTCAGGACAGGGGGACTCACCCCTCCACTTT CASTSGQGDSPLHF
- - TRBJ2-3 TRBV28 TGTGCCAGCAGTTTATGGGGGGCTACGCAGTATTTT CASSLWGATQYF